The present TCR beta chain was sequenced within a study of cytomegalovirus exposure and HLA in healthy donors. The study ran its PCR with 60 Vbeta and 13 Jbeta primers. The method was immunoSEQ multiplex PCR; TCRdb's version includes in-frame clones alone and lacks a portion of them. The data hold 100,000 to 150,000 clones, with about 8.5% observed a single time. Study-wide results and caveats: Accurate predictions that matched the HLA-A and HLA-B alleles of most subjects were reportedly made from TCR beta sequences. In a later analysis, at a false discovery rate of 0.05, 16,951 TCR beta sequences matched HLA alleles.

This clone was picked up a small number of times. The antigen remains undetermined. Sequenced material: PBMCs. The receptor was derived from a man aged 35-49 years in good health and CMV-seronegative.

The CDR3 nucleotides are TGTGCCAGCGGTAACGGTGGGACCCAGTACTTC. Translation gives CASGNGGTQYF. The rearrangement joins TRBV28 to TRBJ2-5; no clear D. Germline V gene sequence: CDR1 MDHEN, CDR2 SYDVKM. The CDR3 is made up of 11 amino acids. V lost 8 bases, J lost 7 bases, and 11 bases lay in between.